These T cell receptor beta chains were read from a single sample in a study of blood T cell repertoires in COVID-19. TCRdb's table, derived via immunoSEQ multiplex PCR, lists solely in-frame clones and lacks some. The sample has around 260,000 clones; about 90% are singletons. Sequencing input: peripheral blood. These receptors originate from a woman in her 70s with COVID-19, enrolled during active disease. Each CDR3 is given with its conserved first and last residue. The order of the fields is clone size, D gene, V gene, J gene, CDR3 DNA, CDR3 protein. The D gene is left open where the match is weak. A clone size is listed for some rows: how often the clone was seen (once, few, many), or a class if it is expanded.

>-|-|TRBV4-3|TRBJ1-4
TGCGCCAGCAGCCAAAGACAGTCCCCTAATGAAAAACTGTTTTTT
CASSQRQSPNEKLFF
>-|TRBD1|TRBV11-3|TRBJ1-2
TGTGCCAGCAGCCTGACAGGGGGCTTATTTCCTAACTATGGCTACACCTTC
CASSLTGGLFPNYGYTF
>-|-|TRBV7-2|TRBJ1-5
TGTGCCAGCAGCTTAGCCGGGATTGGCCAGCCCCAGCATTTT
CASSLAGIGQPQHF
>-|-|TRBV29-1|TRBJ2-5
TGCAGCGTTGATTCGGTGGGCGGGGCCCAAGAGACCCAGTACTTC
CSVDSVGGAQETQYF
>-|TRBD1|TRBV3-1/TRBV3-2|TRBJ1-1
TGTGCCAGCAGCTTTCCGGGACAGGGACTCACTGAAGCTTTCTTT
CASSFPGQGLTEAFF
>few|-|TRBV27|TRBJ2-3
TGTGCCAGCAGTCCCCACTCTAGCACAGATACGCAGTATTTT
CASSPHSSTDTQYF
>-|-|TRBV20-1|TRBJ1-5
TGCAGTGCTAGCGAGGAGCAGCCCCAGCATTTT
CSASEEQPQHF
>-|TRBD1|TRBV7-9|TRBJ2-3
TGTGCCAGCAGCTCGTGGGACAGCCTATATACGCAGTATTTT
CASSSWDSLYTQYF
>-|-|TRBV5-1|TRBJ1-2
TGCGCCAGCAGCTTGAACAGGGCAAACTATGGCTACACCTTC
CASSLNRANYGYTF
>-|TRBD1|TRBV7-9|TRBJ2-2
TGTGCCAGCAGCCCCAGGACAGGACGTACGCAACACACCGGGGAGCTGTTTTTT
CASSPRTGRTQHTGELFF
>once|-|TRBV27|TRBJ1-2
TGTGCCAGCAGTACTTCCGAGGCTTATGGCTACACCTTC
CASSTSEAYGYTF
>-|-|TRBV7-2|TRBJ1-2
TGTGCCAGCAGCTTAATGGCCGTTGGCTACACCTTC
CASSLMAVGYTF
>-|TRBD1|TRBV5-1|TRBJ2-5
TGCGCCAGCAGCTTGGCCCCACAGGGGGTAGAGACCCAGTACTTC
CASSLAPQGVETQYF
>-|TRBD1|TRBV12-5|TRBJ1-1
TGTGCTAGTGGTTTGGGGATCCAAACGACAGGGGAGGACACTGAAGCTTTCTTT
CASGLGIQTTGEDTEAFF
>-|-|TRBV20-1|TRBJ2-7
TGCAGTGCTAGAGATTATCCAGGGCAGTACTTC
CSARDYPGQYF
>-|TRBD2|TRBV27|TRBJ2-1
TGTGCCAGCAGTCATGGACTAGCAGCCAATGAGCAGTTCTTC
CASSHGLAANEQFF
>-|-|TRBV29-1|TRBJ2-5
TGCAGCGTAAGCGGAGTACCGCAAGAGACCCAGTACTTC
CSVSGVPQETQYF
>-|TRBD1|TRBV5-6|TRBJ2-3
TGTGCCAGCAGCTTGAGGTTTCAGGGGGCGACAGATACGCAGTATTTT
CASSLRFQGATDTQYF
>once|TRBD2|TRBV28|TRBJ2-7
TGTGCCAGCATCGGACTAGCGGGGGGATCCTACGAGCAGTACTTC
CASIGLAGGSYEQYF
>-|TRBD1|TRBV5-1|TRBJ1-1
TGCGCCAGCAGCAGCACCGGGACAGGGGCCACTGAAGCTTTCTTT
CASSSTGTGATEAFF
>-|TRBD1|TRBV29-1|TRBJ2-2
TGCAGCGTTGAATTACAGGGGGACACCGGGGAGCTGTTTTTT
CSVELQGDTGELFF
>-|-|TRBV6-6|TRBJ2-1
TGTGCCAGCAGTTACTCCCCCGTGAGTTTAATCAATGAGCAGTTCTTC
CASSYSPVSLINEQFF
>-|TRBD2|TRBV27|TRBJ2-1
TGTGCCAGCTGCCGAAGGGGTAGCGGGAGGGGGAATGAGCAGTTCTTC
CASCRRGSGRGNEQFF
>-|TRBD1|TRBV25-1|TRBJ2-1
TGTGCCAGCAGTGAAGGGACAGGGAGTGAGCAGTTCTTC
CASSEGTGSEQFF